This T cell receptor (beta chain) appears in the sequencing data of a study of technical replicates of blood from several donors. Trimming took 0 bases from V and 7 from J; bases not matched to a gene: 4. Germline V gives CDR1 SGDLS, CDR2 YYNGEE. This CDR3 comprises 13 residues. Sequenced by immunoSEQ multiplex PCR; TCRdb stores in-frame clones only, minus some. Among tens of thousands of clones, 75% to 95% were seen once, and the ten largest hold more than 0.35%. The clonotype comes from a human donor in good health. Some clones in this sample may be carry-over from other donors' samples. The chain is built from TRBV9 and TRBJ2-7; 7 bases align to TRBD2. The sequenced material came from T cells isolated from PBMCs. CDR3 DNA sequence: TGTGCCAGCAGCGTAGAGGCTAGCGGAGAGCAGTACTTC. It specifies CASSVEASGEQYF.